Listed below are T cell receptor beta chains from one sample, sequenced in a study of patients and donors after allogeneic stem cell transplantation. TCRdb re-called the RT-PCR reads with MiXCR, one entry per CDR3 protein. The sample contains tens of thousands of distinct CDR3 sequences, 4% to 5% of which appear only once. The source material was blood, either unsorted or a sorted T cell fraction (not recorded which). These receptors all come from a human donor who was either an allogeneic HSCT recipient or a stem cell or donor lymphocyte infusion donor (not recorded which). It is not recorded whose cells these are; they may come from a transplant donor. CDR3s include the opening cysteine and the closing phenylalanine or tryptophan. The D gene is left open where the match is weak. Clone size appears in some rows only: once, few, many, or a class for an expanded clone.

>TRBJ2-2|TRBD2|TRBV2|15|many
CASSWSTSGTGELFF
TGTGCCAGCAGTTGGTCGACTAGCGGCACCGGGGAGCTGTTTTTT
>TRBJ2-2|.|TRBV29-1|14|many
CSVRKSSNTGELFF
TGCAGCGTTCGTAAGAGTTCGAACACCGGGGAGCTGTTTTTT
>TRBJ2-3|.|TRBV18|15|few
CASSVRGPSTDTQYF
TGTGCCAGCTCAGTCCGGGGGCCTAGCACAGATACGCAGTATTTT
>TRBJ2-1|TRBD2|TRBV19|15|many
CASSIFGGNYNEQFF
TGTGCCAGTAGTATATTCGGGGGGAACTACAATGAGCAGTTCTTC
>TRBJ2-7|TRBD1|TRBV11-2|16|few
CASSPLRYRGDYEQYF
TGTGCCAGCAGCCCCCTGCGATACAGGGGTGATTACGAGCAGTACTTC
>TRBJ2-7|.|TRBV28|17|many
CASSPSPSRRGTYEQYF
TGTGCCAGCAGTCCGTCCCCCTCCAGGAGAGGGACCTACGAGCAGTACTTC
>TRBJ1-2|.|TRBV20-1|14|many
CSASKPGAGYGYTF
TGCAGTGCTAGTAAACCAGGGGCGGGCTATGGCTACACCTTC
>TRBJ1-1|TRBD1|TRBV6-5|15|.
CASSYSYRGNTEAFF
TGTGCCAGCAGTTACTCGTACAGGGGGAACACTGAAGCTTTCTTT
>TRBJ1-1|.|TRBV29-1|13|many
CSVGGRDSTEAFF
TGCAGCGTTGGTGGCAGGGATTCCACTGAAGCTTTCTTT
>TRBJ2-7|TRBD2|TRBV6-1|16|once
CASSITGTSGTYEQYF
TGTGCCAGCAGTATAACCGGGACTAGCGGGACCTACGAGCAGTACTTC
>TRBJ2-3|.|TRBV19|15|many
CASSFRTALTDTQYF
TGTGCCAGTAGTTTCCGGACTGCCCTGACAGATACGCAGTATTTT
>TRBJ2-3|.|TRBV18|13|.
CASSPPTLDTQYF
TGTGCCAGCTCACCACCCACCCTAGATACGCAGTATTTT
>TRBJ1-6|.|TRBV4-2|16|.
CASSQELRGRSLPLHF
TGTGCCAGCAGCCAAGAGTTGCGGGGTCGGAGTTTACCCCTCCACTTT
>TRBJ1-2|TRBD1|TRBV3-1|14|many
CASSQRRTGHGYTF
TGTGCCAGCAGCCAACGACGGACAGGGCATGGCTACACCTTC
>TRBJ2-3|TRBD2|TRBV7-3|15|many
CASSLDSGGVYTQYF
TGTGCCAGCAGCTTGGATAGCGGGGGGGTATATACGCAGTATTTT
>TRBJ2-1|.|TRBV19|14|many
CASSIAGFPNEQFF
TGTGCCAGTAGTATAGCGGGATTCCCCAATGAGCAGTTCTTC
>TRBJ1-4|TRBD1|TRBV6-1|16|many
CASARQGARTNEKLFF
TGTGCCAGCGCTCGTCAGGGGGCGCGTACTAATGAAAAACTGTTTTTT
>TRBJ1-5|.|TRBV7-8|13|many
CASSLNFYQPQHF
TGTGCCAGCAGCTTAAATTTCTACCAGCCCCAGCATTTT
>TRBJ1-6|TRBD1|TRBV10-2|18|few
CASSQDRGPSSYNSPLHF
TGCGCCAGCTCTCAGGACAGGGGCCCGAGCTCCTATAATTCACCCCTCCACTTT
>TRBJ1-6|.|TRBV4-1|14|many
CASSQPQPNSPLHF
TGCGCCAGCAGCCAACCACAGCCAAATTCACCCCTCCACTTT
>TRBJ2-1|TRBD1|TRBV5-1|16|many
CASSRLTGQGGNEQFF
TGCGCCAGCAGCAGGCTAACGGGACAGGGTGGAAATGAGCAGTTCTTC
>TRBJ2-6|.|TRBV6-1|21|many
CASSENVQMAYSSSGANVLTF
TGTGCCAGCAGTGAAAATGTACAGATGGCGTATTCGAGCTCTGGGGCCAACGTCCTGACTTTC
>TRBJ1-1|.|TRBV11-3|13|few
CASRDRGPVRAFF
TGTGCCAGCAGGGACCGGGGGCCCGTTAGAGCTTTCTTT
>TRBJ1-2|.|TRBV6-5|15|many
CASSSGPNGFYGYTF
TGTGCCAGCAGTTCCGGCCCTAATGGATTCTATGGCTACACCTTC
>TRBJ1-2|.|TRBV9|15|many
CASSLDPQPNYGYTF
TGTGCCAGCAGCCTTGACCCACAACCTAACTATGGCTACACCTTC
>TRBJ2-5|.|TRBV28|14|.
CASLGAGIGETQYF
TGTGCCAGCTTAGGCGCAGGGATTGGGGAGACCCAGTACTTC
>TRBJ2-5|TRBD1|TRBV12-3/TRBV12-4|13|many
CASHRDRDETQYF
TGTGCCAGCCACCGGGACAGGGATGAGACCCAGTACTTC
>TRBJ1-1|TRBD1|TRBV28|13|many
CASTRDRNTEAFF
TGTGCCAGCACCCGGGACAGGAACACTGAAGCTTTCTTT
>TRBJ1-2|TRBD1|TRBV2|13|.
CASTTGEQGGYTF
TGTGCCAGCACCACAGGGGAGCAGGGGGGCTACACCTTC
>TRBJ2-2|.|TRBV27|16|many
CASSFTRSVNTGELFF
TGTGCCAGCAGTTTCACGCGCTCCGTCAACACCGGGGAGCTGTTTTTT
>TRBJ2-3|.|TRBV29-1|12|many
CSVGAGTDTQYF
TGCAGCGTTGGGGCTGGCACAGATACGCAGTATTTT
>TRBJ1-1|.|TRBV29-1|11|many
CSVEPWYEAFF
TGCAGCGTTGAGCCGTGGTATGAAGCTTTCTTT
>TRBJ1-2|TRBD1|TRBV20-1|14|many
CSARVPGTGPGYTF
TGCAGTGCTAGAGTTCCCGGGACAGGTCCTGGCTACACCTTC
>TRBJ2-1|.|TRBV4-1|13|many
CASSQDRALEQFF
TGCGCCAGCAGCCAAGATAGGGCCTTGGAGCAGTTCTTC
>TRBJ1-1|.|TRBV15|14|.
CATREGQPNTEAFF
TGTGCCACCAGAGAGGGACAACCCAACACTGAAGCTTTCTTT